This T cell receptor beta chain is from a study of blood T cell repertoires in COVID-19. TCRdb's copy holds only in-frame clones and misses some; the assay was immunoSEQ multiplex PCR. The profile shows around 170,000 clones, approximately 86% of them singletons. The CDR3 is made up of 16 amino acids. Sequenced: peripheral blood. The source of this sequence is a man aged 50 or older with active or convalescent COVID-19. The chain recombines TRBV21-1 with TRBJ1-5. TRBV21-1 is a documented pseudogene. CDR3 bases: TGTGCCAGCAGCCCCGGATGGCCGGGTGGCAATCAGCCCCAGCATTTT. Translation gives CASSPGWPGGNQPQHF.